This T cell receptor beta chain comes out of a study of regulatory and conventional T cells in RAG deficiency. With respect to this clone: Its target is unknown.

Study-wide results and caveats: Shannon entropy fell and Simpson indices rose in RAG-deficient patients. Other subsets showed 8.5 to 10-fold reductions, but Treg unique TCR beta sequences fell 95 to 100-fold in these patients. In Omenn syndrome, Treg and Tconv repertoires overlapped >75%.

Trimming cost V 3 bases and J 8 bases, with 10 bases left between them. The CDR3 spans 13 residues. Germline CDR1 KGHSH, CDR2 LQKENI. Method: immunoSEQ multiplex PCR; TCRdb's copy keeps in-frame clones and lacks some. The sample shows 45,000 to 50,000 clones, 85% to 90% of them seen only once. Blood CD4+ CD25-low CD127-high conventional T cells supplied the genomic DNA template. These same data were also listed under a study on regulatory T cells. From that second work: Amplification used 52 TRBV primers and 13 TRBJ primers. Regulatory T cells showed the strongest V-J pair restriction and V/J gene skewing among patient repertoires.

The gene calls are TRBV18 and TRBJ1-4; TRBD1 is a possible D gene (6 bases). The source material was CD4+ effector T cells sorted from blood. The receptor's source is a human donor in good health. CDR3 nucleotide sequence: TGTGCCAGCTCACCTGACGGGACAGAAAAACTGTTTTTT. Translation: CASSPDGTEKLFF.